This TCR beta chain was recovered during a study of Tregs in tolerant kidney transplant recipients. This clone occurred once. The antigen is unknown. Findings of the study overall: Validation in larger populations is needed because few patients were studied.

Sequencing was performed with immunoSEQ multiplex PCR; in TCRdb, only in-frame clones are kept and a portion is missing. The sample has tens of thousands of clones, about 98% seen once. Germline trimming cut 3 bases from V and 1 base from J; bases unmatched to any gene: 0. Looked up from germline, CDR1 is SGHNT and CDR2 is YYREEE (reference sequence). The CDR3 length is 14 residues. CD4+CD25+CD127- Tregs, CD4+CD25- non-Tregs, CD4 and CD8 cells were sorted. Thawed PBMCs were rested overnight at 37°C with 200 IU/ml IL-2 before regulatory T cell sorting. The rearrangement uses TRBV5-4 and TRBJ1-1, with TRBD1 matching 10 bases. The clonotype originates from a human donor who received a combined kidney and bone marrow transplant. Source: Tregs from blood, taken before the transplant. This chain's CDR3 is CASSWDRGNTEAFF. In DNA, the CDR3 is TGTGCCAGCAGCTGGGACAGGGGGAACACTGAAGCTTTCTTT. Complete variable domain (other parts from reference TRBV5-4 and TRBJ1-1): ETGVTQSPTHLIKTRGQQVTLRCSSQSGHNTVSWYQQALGQGPQFIFQYYREEENGRGNFPPRFSGLQFPNYSSELNVNALELDDSALYLCASSWDRGNTEAFFGQGTRLTVV.